One sample yielded the 20 T cell receptor beta chains listed below, sequenced in a study of identical twins. TCRdb analysed the 5' RACE reads with MiXCR anew, one entry per CDR3 protein. This table holds a few hundred thousand distinct CDR3 sequences, under 8.5% found once. These sequences were also reported in another study, on T cells expressing NK-cell markers.

Sequencing input: CD8+ T cells sorted from blood. The receptors derive from a woman aged 18-29 years in good health.

The V call is TRBV12-3 or TRBV12-4, the J call TRBJ2-5; D is perhaps TRBD1 or TRBD2 (5 bases each). With 5 bases removed from V and 3 bases from J, the gap between germline ends came to 7 bases. The CDR3 consists of 12 residues. In nucleotides, the CDR3 is TGTGCCAGCAGTGGGACGGAAGAGACCCAGTACTTC. Residues: CASSGTEETQYF.

This clonotype appeared a few times. The J gene is TRBJ2-3, the V gene TRBV24-1; no clear D. In germline, CDR1 is KGHDR, CDR2 SFDVKD. This CDR3 contains 13 residues. Deletions cut 9 bases from V and 2 bases from J, with 11 bases between. CDR3 loop: CATAGHHTDTQYF. CDR3 nucleotides: TGTGCCACCGCCGGGCATCACACAGATACGCAGTATTTT.

In its sample, this clonotype was seen a few times. The V gene is TRBV7-2, the J gene TRBJ2-3; D is uncertain. This CDR3 contains 15 residues. Trimming removed 5 bases at V and 4 bases at J, with 16 bases between. CDR1 and CDR2 (germline): SGHTA, FQGNSA. The CDR3 DNA sequence: TGTGCCAGCAGCGCGAGACAATGGTTGGCAGATACGCAGTATTTT. Its translation is CASSARQWLADTQYF.

This clonotype was seen a few times. This chain's CDR3 is CASSQSPQAGGLSGRDTQYF. For the CDR3, the DNA is TGCGCCAGCAGCCAGTCCCCCCAAGCGGGGGGCCTCTCTGGTAGAGATACGCAGTATTTT. This chain uses TRBV4-1 with TRBJ2-3; TRBD2 agrees at 9 bases. The J segment lost 5 bases and the V segment lost 3 bases, leaving 21 bases of the junction unmatched. Germline V lookup: CDR1 MGHRA, CDR2 YSYEKL. This CDR3 comprises 20 residues.

This clonotype was counted many times. The V call is TRBV7-9, the J call TRBJ2-1; 9 bases match TRBD2. Trimming took 5 bases from V and 7 from J; bases not matched to a gene: 12. There are 16 residues in the CDR3. Germline V gene sequence: CDR1 SEHNR, CDR2 FQNEAQ (reference sequence). The CDR3, as DNA: TGTGCCAGCAGCCACCCACCCGGCGGGAGGGGGAATGAGCAGTTCTTC. Amino acid sequence: CASSHPPGGRGNEQFF.

This clonotype was observed a handful of times. The V call is TRBV29-1, the J call TRBJ1-1, with D uncertain. With 6 bases removed from V and 4 bases from J, the gap between germline ends came to 30 bases. CDR1 and CDR2 from the germline V gene are SQVTM and ANQGSEA. The CDR3 totals 18 residues. CDR3 in amino acids: CSVPLTRSNSKSGTEAFF. In DNA, the CDR3 is TGCAGCGTCCCCCTAACCCGCTCGAACTCCAAGAGTGGCACTGAAGCTTTCTTT.

The table lists this clonotype with a few counts. The chain employs TRBV25-1 and TRBJ2-2; 13 positions match TRBD2. The CDR3 covers 18 residues. CDR1 is MGHDK, CDR2 SYGVNS, per germline. Germline trimming cut 1 base from V and 6 bases from J; bases unmatched to any gene: 8. The CDR3 loop is CASSEWTSGSGFAGELFF. CDR3 DNA: TGTGCCAGCAGTGAATGGACTAGCGGGAGTGGGTTCGCCGGGGAGCTGTTTTTT.

This clonotype occurred many times. The chain links TRBV7-9 to TRBJ2-1, with D unresolved. CDR1 and CDR2 from the germline V gene are SEHNR and FQNEAQ (reference sequence). CDR3 size: 11 residues. The V gene lost 4 bases and the J gene lost 8 bases, with 6 bases spanning the gap. This chain's CDR3 is CASSSPDEQFF. The CDR3 DNA follows: TGTGCCAGCAGCTCGCCGGATGAGCAGTTCTTC.

This chain links TRBV9 with TRBJ2-7, with D possibly being TRBD1 or TRBD2 (5 bases each). This CDR3 is built from 13 residues. V shed 3 bases and J shed 3 bases, with 10 bases lying between them. Germline assignment: CDR1 SGDLS and CDR2 YYNGEE. The CDR3, as DNA: TGTGCCAGCAGCGCGGGACCAAACTACGAGCAGTACTTC. Its protein is CASSAGPNYEQYF.

This clonotype was counted a few times. The CDR3, as DNA: TGCGCCAGCAGGGGGATCACGCCCAGCGGGAGGGGAAACACCGGGGAGCTGTTTTTT. This gives the protein CASRGITPSGRGNTGELFF. The gene calls are TRBV5-1 and TRBJ2-2; 10 bases align to TRBD2. CDR3 length: 19 amino acids. The germline CDR1 and CDR2 sequences are SGHRS and YFSETQ. The junction had 15 bases not matched to a gene; V was cut back by 5 bases and J by 2 bases.

In its sample, this clonotype was seen a few times. The gene calls are TRBV12-3 or TRBV12-4 and TRBJ1-1; tentative D call: TRBD1 (6 bases). CDR3 size: 14 residues. Trimming pared 5 bases from V and 5 bases from J, leaving 15 bases between. The chain's CDR3 is CASSNQGGYTEAFF. The CDR3 DNA is TGTGCCAGCAGTAACCAAGGGGGTTATACTGAAGCTTTCTTT.

The chain recombines TRBV6-1 with TRBJ2-5; the D gene is possibly TRBD1 (5 bases). V lost 7 bases to trimming and J lost 7 bases, with 25 bases between them. CDR1 MNHNS and CDR2 SASEGT come from the germline V gene. The CDR3 has 16 amino acids. The CDR3 loop reads CASTLGVLGSKGTQYF. The CDR3 coding sequence is TGTGCCAGCACCCTAGGGGTATTGGGCTCAAAAGGGACCCAGTACTTC.

The genes are TRBV5-4 and TRBJ2-7; 8 positions agree with TRBD2. CDR3 length equals 14 residues. Germline V CDR1 and CDR2: SGHNT, YYREEE (reference sequence). Unmatched junction bases numbered 8, after V lost 6 bases and J lost 3 bases. The CDR3 here is CASTGGLGGYEQYF. The CDR3 nucleotides read TGTGCCAGCACCGGGGGACTAGGTGGCTACGAGCAGTACTTC. Using reference TRBV5-4 and TRBJ2-7 for the parts outside the CDR3, the full variable domain is ETGVTQSPTHLIKTRGQQVTLRCSSQSGHNTVSWYQQALGQGPQFIFQYYREEENGRGNFPPRFSGLQFPNYSSELNVNALELDDSALYLCASTGGLGGYEQYFGPGTRLTVT.

The DNA of the CDR3 is TGTGCCAGCAAACTAGGTGGGAAATCTGAAGCTTTCTTT. It is translated as CASKLGGKSEAFF. V usage is TRBV12-3 or TRBV12-4 and J usage is TRBJ1-1; D is unclear. The CDR3 contains 13 residues. The V end was cut by 7 bases, the J end by 6 bases, with 15 bases between.

This clonotype has a count of ten or more. This chain uses TRBV4-3 with TRBJ2-7, with a tentative D call TRBD1 (7 bases). The CDR3 totals 15 residues. Trimming removed 0 bases at V and 3 bases at J, with 12 bases between. The V gene's germline CDR1 is LGHNA and CDR2 YSLEER. The DNA for the CDR3 is TGCGCCAGCAGCCAAGATGGAGGGGGCAACTACGAGCAGTACTTC. Translation: CASSQDGGGNYEQYF.

The rearrangement uses TRBV3-1 and TRBJ2-1, with TRBD2 identical over 9 bases. Trimming took 4 bases from V and 4 from J; bases not matched to a gene: 8. The CDR3 loop spans 16 amino acids. CDR1 is LGHDT, CDR2 YNNKEL, per germline (reference sequence). CDR3 loop: CASSPDLAGFYNEQFF. CDR3 in DNA: TGTGCCAGCAGCCCCGACCTAGCGGGGTTTTACAATGAGCAGTTCTTC.

In its sample, this clonotype was seen many times. The chain couples TRBV7-6 to TRBJ2-7; tentative D call: TRBD1 (6 bases). The germline CDR1 and CDR2 sequences are SGHVS and FNYEAQ. Between the trimmed V and J ends, which lost 0 bases and 2 bases, there was a span of 8 bases. This CDR3 spans 14 amino acids. The CDR3 is CASSLASGAYEQYF. The CDR3 DNA sequence: TGTGCCAGCAGCTTAGCCTCAGGGGCCTACGAGCAGTACTTC.

This clonotype was seen only a few times. J is TRBJ2-7 and V is TRBV7-9; D is perhaps TRBD1 (6 bases). This CDR3 region has 15 residues. The germline V and J ends were trimmed by 5 bases and 3 bases, with 17 bases remaining between them. CDR1 and CDR2 from the germline V gene are SEHNR and FQNEAQ (reference sequence). The CDR3 DNA sequence: TGTGCCAGCAGCCGCATTTCCCGAGGGGGCTACGAGCAGTACTTC. This sequence encodes CASSRISRGGYEQYF. The full variable domain, completed using reference TRBV7-9 and TRBJ2-7, is DTGVSQNPRHKITKRGQNVTFRCDPISEHNRLYWYRQTLGQGPEFLTYFQNEAQLEKSRLLSDRFSAERPKGSFSTLEIQRTEQGDSAMYLCASSRISRGGYEQYFGPGTRLTVT.

The chain joins TRBV28 to TRBJ2-5, with a weak D call TRBD1 (5 bases). The V gene lost 6 bases and the J gene lost 4 bases, with 18 bases spanning the gap. CDR1 and CDR2 from the germline V gene are MDHEN and SYDVKM. This CDR3 contains 15 residues. Written as DNA, the CDR3 is TGTGCCAGCAGATCTACAGGCCCGTTGGGAGAGACCCAGTACTTC. Translated, it gives CASRSTGPLGETQYF.

The rearrangement uses TRBV29-1 and TRBJ2-7; a weak D match, TRBD1 (5 bases). The ends were cut back, 7 bases at V and 5 bases at J, with 15 bases in the middle. Germline V gene data show CDR1 as SQVTM and CDR2 as ANQGSEA. The CDR3 has 12 residues. CDR3 loop: CSATALADEQYF. CDR3 nucleotide sequence: TGCAGCGCGACAGCCCTCGCGGACGAGCAGTACTTC.